The sequence of this T cell receptor (beta chain) was determined in a study of blood T cell repertoires in COVID-19. Study overall: Researchers got acute and convalescent COVID-19 samples from the United States, Italy and Spain. The cDNA or gDNA used as material had been derived from T cells, B-cell-depleted T cells, or PBMCs.

V was shortened by 2 bases and J by 12 bases, with 10 bases between the two germline ends. CDR1 is MNHEY, CDR2 SVGAGI, per germline. The CDR3 spans 11 residues. Authors' data handling: Counts of nucleated cells, estimated from reference gene primer amplification, were obtained. The protocol was immunoSEQ multiplex PCR, while the TCRdb copy is restricted to in-frame clones and leaves out a portion. V and J calls and clone size are given by that table; D and trimming were obtained from the DNA. The sample yields about 360,000 clones, approximately 86% seen once. The sample consisted of peripheral blood. The sequence was collected from a human donor in a cohort sampled during active COVID-19. V usage is TRBV6-5 and J usage is TRBJ1-1, with D possibly TRBD1 on 6 matching bases. The CDR3 sequence: CASSYPGQTFF. The CDR3 region has the DNA TGTGCCAGCAGTTACCCGGGACAAACTTTCTTT.